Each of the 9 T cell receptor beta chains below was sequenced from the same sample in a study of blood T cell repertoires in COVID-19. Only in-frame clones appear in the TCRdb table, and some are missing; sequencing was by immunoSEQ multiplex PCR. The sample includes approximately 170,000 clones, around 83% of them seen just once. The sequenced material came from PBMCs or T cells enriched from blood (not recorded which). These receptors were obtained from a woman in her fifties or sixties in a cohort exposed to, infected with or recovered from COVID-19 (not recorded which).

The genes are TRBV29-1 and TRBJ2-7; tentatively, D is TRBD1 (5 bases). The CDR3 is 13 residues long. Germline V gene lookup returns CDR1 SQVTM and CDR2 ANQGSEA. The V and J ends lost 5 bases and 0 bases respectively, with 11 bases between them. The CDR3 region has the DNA TGCAGCGTTTGTCAGCAGGGCTCCTACGAGCAGTACTTC. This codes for CSVCQQGSYEQYF.

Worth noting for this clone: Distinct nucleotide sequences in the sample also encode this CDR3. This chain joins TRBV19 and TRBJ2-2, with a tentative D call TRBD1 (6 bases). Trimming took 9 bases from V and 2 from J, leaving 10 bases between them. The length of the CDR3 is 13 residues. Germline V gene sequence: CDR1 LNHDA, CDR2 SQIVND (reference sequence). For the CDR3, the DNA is TGTGCCAGCCAGGGACAAAACACCGGGGAGCTGTTTTTT. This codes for CASQGQNTGELFF.

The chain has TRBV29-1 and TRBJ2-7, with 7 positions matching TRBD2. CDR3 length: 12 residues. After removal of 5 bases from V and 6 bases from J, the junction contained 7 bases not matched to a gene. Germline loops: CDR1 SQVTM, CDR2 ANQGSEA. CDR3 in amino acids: CSVPLGGGEQYF. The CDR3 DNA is TGCAGCGTTCCTCTGGGGGGGGGCGAGCAGTACTTC.

The CDR3 bases are TGTGCCAGCAGGGGACAGGGGAACTATGGCTACACCTTC. Protein product: CASRGQGNYGYTF. The chain recombines TRBV6-5 with TRBJ1-2, with TRBD1 matching over 10 bases. V lost 6 bases to trimming and J lost 2 bases; unmatched junction nucleotides: 0. Germline-derived CDR1 and CDR2 are MNHEY and SVGAGI. CDR3 size: 13 residues.

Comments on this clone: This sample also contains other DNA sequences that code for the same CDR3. The CDR3 DNA sequence: TGTGCCAGCTCTCCGACAGATTACGAGCAGTACTTC. This sequence encodes CASSPTDYEQYF. This chain connects TRBV18 to TRBJ2-7; D perhaps matches TRBD1 (5 bases). Trimming removed 6 bases from V and 4 bases from J, with 10 bases in between. The CDR3 has 12 amino acids. Germline V gives CDR1 KGHSH, CDR2 LQKENI.

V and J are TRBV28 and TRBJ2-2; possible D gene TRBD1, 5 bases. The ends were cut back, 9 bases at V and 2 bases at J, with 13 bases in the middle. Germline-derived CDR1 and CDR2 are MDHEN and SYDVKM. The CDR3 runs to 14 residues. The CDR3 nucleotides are TGTGCCAGTGGGGCCGAAACAAACACCGGGGAGCTGTTTTTT. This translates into CASGAETNTGELFF.

In nucleotides, the CDR3 is TGCGCCAGCAGCCAAGAGCAGGGTCTTAGTTTAAACACCATATATTTT. Translation: CASSQEQGLSLNTIYF. The V gene is TRBV4-1, the J gene TRBJ1-3, with TRBD1 as a possible D gene (5 bases). The germline V gene encodes CDR1 MGHRA and CDR2 YSYEKL. The V and J ends lost 0 bases and 6 bases respectively, with 15 bases between them. The CDR3 has 16 residues.

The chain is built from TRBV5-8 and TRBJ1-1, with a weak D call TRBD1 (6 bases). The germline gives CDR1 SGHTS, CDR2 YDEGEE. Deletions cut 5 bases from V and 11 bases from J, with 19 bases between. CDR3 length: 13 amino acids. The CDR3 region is CASRGGGLIAAFF. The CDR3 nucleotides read TGTGCCAGCAGAGGCGGGGGGCTCATAGCCGCTTTCTTT. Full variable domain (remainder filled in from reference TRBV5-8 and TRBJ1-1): EAGVTQSPTHLIKTRGQQATLRCSPISGHTSVYWYQQALGLGLQFLLWYDEGEERNRGNFPPRFSGRQFPNYSSELNVNALELEDSALYLCASRGGGLIAAFFGQGTRLTVV.

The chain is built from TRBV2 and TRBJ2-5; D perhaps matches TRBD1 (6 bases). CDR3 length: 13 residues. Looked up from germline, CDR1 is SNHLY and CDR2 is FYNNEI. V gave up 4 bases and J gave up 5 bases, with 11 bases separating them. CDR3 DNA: TGTGCCAGCAGTGGACAGGCTGCGGAGACCCAGTACTTC. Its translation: CASSGQAAETQYF.